The present entry profiles one T cell receptor (beta chain) with its context. Its antigen is not known. After removal of 2 bases from V and 3 bases from J, the junction contained 11 bases not matched to a gene. The CDR3 is 17 residues long. Germline values: CDR1 MNHNS, CDR2 SASEGT. The data stem from a study of cytomegalovirus exposure and HLA in healthy donors. Study as a whole: Around 79 million unique TCRs, all from HLA-typed donors, were included in an early release of the data. Overall study results and limits: Most subjects' HLA-A and HLA-B alleles were reportedly predicted from TCR beta sequences. Excluded were some V segments that proved indistinguishable, including TRBV6-2 and TRBV6-3.

Primers for the PCR totalled 60 Vbeta and 13 Jbeta. Original analysis: A later analysis tallied 80 million to 100 million unique TCR beta chains, about 11 million of them shared. Clones were sequenced by immunoSEQ multiplex PCR, and TCRdb holds only the in-frame ones, with some missing. The V and J calls and clone size are taken from that table; D and trimming were inferred from the DNA. The sample holds 150,000 to 200,000 clones, 75% seen once. This chain uses TRBV6-1 with TRBJ2-5, with 8 bases that match TRBD2. The TCR was taken from a male donor in good health and CMV-seronegative. The specimen sequenced was PBMCs. The DNA for the CDR3 is TGTGCCAGCAGTGAAACCACCGGGAGGGGCGTTAAAGAGACCCAGTACTTC. It translates to CASSETTGRGVKETQYF.